This T cell receptor beta chain was found in a study of OX40 agonist ivuxolimab in advanced cancers. In this sample, this clone turned up a few times. Germline CDR1 is MNHEY and CDR2 is SMNVEV (reference sequence). Trimming removed 5 bases from V and 0 bases from J; junction bases left unmatched: 6. The CDR3 extends over 15 amino acids. Sequencing used immunoSEQ multiplex PCR; TCRdb keeps in-frame clones, though not all of them. The sample consists of more than 55,000 clones, approximately 90% of them appearing once. The chain uses TRBV27 and TRBJ1-2; 7 nucleotides agree with TRBD1. Sample: CD4+ or CD8+ T cells sorted from blood, taken in a trial of the OX40 agonist ivuxolimab. The receptor was isolated from an adult with an advanced solid tumor such as melanoma, head and neck, liver or kidney cancer. The chain's CDR3 is CASSPGDSANYGYTF. The CDR3, as DNA: TGTGCCAGCAGTCCCGGGGACAGCGCTAACTATGGCTACACCTTC.